This TCR beta chain was observed in a study of T cell repertoires in cytomegalovirus infection. Study-level background: Carrying CMV and the relevant HLA type showed in public TCR beta signatures.

This clonotype showed up just a few times. Its target is not known. Study-wide results and caveats: Cumulative frequency (of public TCR beta family members) identified carriers of CMV plus the relevant HLA. Ex vivo, HLA-C-restricted CMV-specific TCR beta clonotypes prevailed over the rest of the response.

Germline CDR1 SGHTA, CDR2 FQGTGA. The germline V and J ends were trimmed by 3 bases and 4 bases, with 11 bases remaining between them. This CDR3 has 14 amino acids. In TCRdb, the reads were re-called with MiXCR into one record per CDR3 protein. The sample carries around 180,000 distinct CDR3 sequences, about 28% recorded once. The chain joins TRBV7-3 to TRBJ2-3; the D gene is possibly TRBD2 (7 bases). The sequenced material came from PBMCs. This sequence originates from a human donor in good health (CMV status not recorded). Some clones in this sample may be carry-over from other donors' samples. Written as DNA, the CDR3 is TGTGCCAGCAGCTTCGGGGGGCCCGCAGATACGCAGTATTTT. This codes for CASSFGGPADTQYF.